This TCR beta chain stems from a study of cytomegalovirus exposure and HLA in healthy donors. Study background: The approximately 120 validation repertoires were produced on the same platform as the approximately 620 repertoires of the first cohort. This was reported in a later analysis. Study results and caveats: The study recorded about 150 TCR beta chains that were cytomegalovirus-associated. High specificity and sensitivity for cytomegalovirus status were reported for the classifier. In vitro testing confirmed a few CMV-associated chains as specific for CMV antigens.

Notes on this clone: The antigen remains unidentified.

The CDR3 length is 14 residues. Germline values: CDR1 SGHTA, CDR2 FQGTGA. V dropped 0 bases and J dropped 4 bases, with 7 bases sitting between them. Libraries were prepared by immunoSEQ multiplex PCR; TCRdb keeps only in-frame clonotypes and omits some of them. The sample has under 200,000 clones; approximately 96% are singletons. J is TRBJ2-1 and V is TRBV7-3; perhaps TRBD1 as D (5 bases). This sequence originates from a woman aged 18-35 years in good health and CMV-seronegative. Input material: PBMCs. CDR3 sequence: CASSLTTAYNEQFF. CDR3 nucleotide sequence: TGTGCCAGCAGCTTAACGACAGCTTACAATGAGCAGTTCTTC.